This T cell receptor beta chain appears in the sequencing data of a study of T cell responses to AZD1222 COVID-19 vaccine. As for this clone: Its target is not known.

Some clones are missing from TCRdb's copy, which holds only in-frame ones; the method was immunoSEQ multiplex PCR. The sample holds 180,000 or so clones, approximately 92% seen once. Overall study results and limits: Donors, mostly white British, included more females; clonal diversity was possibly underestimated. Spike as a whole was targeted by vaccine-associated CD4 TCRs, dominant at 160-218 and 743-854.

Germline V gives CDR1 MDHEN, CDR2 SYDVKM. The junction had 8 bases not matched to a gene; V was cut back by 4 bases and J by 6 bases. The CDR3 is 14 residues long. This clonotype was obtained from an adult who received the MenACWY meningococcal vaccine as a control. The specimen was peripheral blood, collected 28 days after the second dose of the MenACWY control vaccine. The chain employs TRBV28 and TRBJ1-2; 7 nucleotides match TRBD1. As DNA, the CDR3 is TGTGCCAGCAGTTCGACAGGGTTAACTCATGGCTACACCTTC. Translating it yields CASSSTGLTHGYTF.